Following are 30 T cell receptor beta chains from one sample sequenced in a study of T cells after yellow fever vaccination. TCRdb reanalysed the 5' RACE reads using MiXCR and keeps one entry per CDR3 protein. Altogether some 130,000 distinct CDR3 sequences are present, more than 6.5% being singletons, with the ten largest covering about 0.6%. Material: CD4+ T cells sorted from PBMCs, obtained 10 days after the yellow fever booster vaccination. The source is a man under 40 who received the YFV17D yellow fever vaccine.

The chain recombines TRBV5-1 with TRBJ1-2, with 7 bases aligning to TRBD1. Germline V gene data show CDR1 as SGHRS and CDR2 as YFSETQ. Germline trimming cut 3 bases from V and 2 bases from J; bases unmatched to any gene: 7. The CDR3 has 15 amino acids. CDR3: CASSWDSYPNYGYTF. The CDR3 DNA follows: TGCGCCAGCAGCTGGGACAGTTACCCAAACTATGGCTACACCTTC.

There are many counts of this clonotype. The J gene is TRBJ1-1, the V gene TRBV6-5, with D maybe TRBD1 (6 bases). V was cut by 6 bases and J by 0 bases, with 11 bases left in between. Germline assignment: CDR1 MNHEY and CDR2 SVGAGI. This CDR3 contains 14 residues. CDR3 DNA: TGTGCCAGCAGCCGTGGACAGTTGAACACTGAAGCTTTCTTT. As protein: CASSRGQLNTEAFF.

This clonotype has ten or more counts. This chain uses TRBV7-6 with TRBJ2-3; 8 bases fit TRBD1. V dropped 5 bases and J dropped 3; count of bases not matched to a gene: 13. This CDR3 comprises 17 residues. From germline, CDR1 is SGHVS and CDR2 FNYEAQ. The CDR3 sequence is CASSRLPGTGGTDTQYF. For the CDR3, the DNA is TGTGCCAGCAGCAGACTTCCCGGGACAGGCGGTACAGATACGCAGTATTTT. The full variable domain, its missing parts supplied by reference TRBV7-6 and TRBJ2-3, is GAGVSQSPRYKVTKRGQDVALRCDPISGHVSLYWYRQALGQGPEFLTYFNYEAQQDKSGLPNDRFSAERPEGSISTLTIQRTEQRDSAMYRCASSRLPGTGGTDTQYFGPGTRLTVL.

A note on this clonotype: A much larger clone differs by one base, so this may be a read error. J is TRBJ1-1 and V is TRBV11-1, with D possibly matching TRBD1 (5 bases). There are 13 residues in the CDR3. CDR1 is SGHAT, CDR2 FQDESV, per germline (reference sequence). V dropped 1 base and J dropped 8 bases, with 11 bases sitting between them. The chain's CDR3 is CASSLGGEGEAFF. The DNA of the CDR3 is TGTGCCAGCAGCTTAGGAGGGGAGGGAGAAGCTTTCTTT.

Ten or more counts support this clonotype. CDR3 loop: CSAADLRRDNEQFF. Written as DNA, the CDR3 is TGCAGTGCTGCCGACCTCAGGAGGGACAATGAGCAGTTCTTC. The rearrangement joins TRBV20-1 to TRBJ2-1; D is possibly TRBD2 (6 bases). The V and J ends lost 5 bases and 5 bases respectively, with 16 bases between them. Germline CDR1 is DFQATT and CDR2 is SNEGSKA (reference sequence). CDR3 size: 14 residues.

This clonotype was recorded a few times. The chain recombines TRBV20-1 with TRBJ2-7; D unclear. The length of the CDR3 is 11 residues. Trimming took 3 bases from V and 3 from J, leaving 6 bases between them. In germline, CDR1 is DFQATT, CDR2 SNEGSKA (reference sequence). The CDR3, as DNA: TGCAGTGCTAGGCAAAACTACGAGCAGTACTTC. Protein product: CSARQNYEQYF.

The sample holds many counts of this clonotype. The chain uses TRBV5-1 and TRBJ1-1; D remains ambiguous. The CDR3 has 15 amino acids. Germline V gene data show CDR1 as SGHRS and CDR2 as YFSETQ. V was cut by 1 base and J by 0 bases, with 10 bases left in between. The CDR3 loop is CASSLSTPMNTEAFF. The CDR3 DNA reads TGCGCCAGCAGCTTGTCGACCCCTATGAACACTGAAGCTTTCTTT.

Concerning this clonotype: A read error may be the cause here, since a much bigger clone is one base away. The chain uses TRBV29-1 and TRBJ2-5; D call uncertain. Germline V lookup: CDR1 SQVTM, CDR2 ANQGSEA. The CDR3 consists of 12 residues. CDR3 in amino acids: CSVTDSPETKYF. CDR3 nucleotides: TGCAGCGTTACGGATTCGCCGGAGACCAAGTACTTC.

This clonotype appeared many times. This chain links TRBV4-1 with TRBJ2-3; 7 bases map to TRBD1. Germline values: CDR1 MGHRA, CDR2 YSYEKL. The trim removed 2 bases at V and 6 bases at J, leaving 11 bases unmatched. The length of the CDR3 is 16 residues. CDR3 amino acids: CASSQPGTAREDTQYF. The CDR3 DNA reads TGCGCCAGCAGCCAACCCGGGACAGCTAGGGAGGATACGCAGTATTTT.

This clonotype was seen at least ten times. An end of the junction differs from the germline gene, which may be a read error. The V gene is TRBV29-1, the J gene TRBJ2-4; D is possibly TRBD2 (7 bases). The CDR3 contains 13 residues. Per germline, CDR1 SQVTM and CDR2 ANQGSEA. CDR3 protein: CSAERGARNIQYF. As DNA, the CDR3 is TGCAGCGCTGAACGGGGGGCGCGAAACATTCAGTACTTC.

This chain joins TRBV5-4 and TRBJ2-3; D may be TRBD1 or TRBD2 (5 bases each). Germline loops: CDR1 SGHNT, CDR2 YYREEE (reference sequence). The CDR3 totals 14 residues. V was pared by 3 bases and J by 2 bases, with 10 bases between. CDR3 DNA sequence: TGTGCCAGCAGCTGGGACCAGACCACAGATACGCAGTATTTT. Its translation: CASSWDQTTDTQYF. Together with reference TRBV5-4 and TRBJ2-3, the CDR3 gives the full variable domain: ETGVTQSPTHLIKTRGQQVTLRCSSQSGHNTVSWYQQALGQGPQFIFQYYREEENGRGNFPPRFSGLQFPNYSSELNVNALELDDSALYLCASSWDQTTDTQYFGPGTRLTVL.

The rearrangement uses TRBV20-1 and TRBJ2-5; 9 nucleotides line up with TRBD1. From germline, CDR1 is DFQATT and CDR2 SNEGSKA (reference sequence). After removal of 2 bases from V and 5 bases from J, the junction contained 6 bases not matched to a gene. The CDR3 has 14 residues. CDR3 coding DNA: TGCAGTGCTAGAAAGGGACAGGGTGTCGAGACCCAGTACTTC. Amino acid sequence: CSARKGQGVETQYF.

This sequence joins TRBV11-3 and TRBJ2-2; no clear D gene. The germline gives CDR1 SGHNT, CDR2 YENEEA. V was clipped by 4 bases and J by 6 bases, with 12 bases between them. CDR3 length: 14 amino acids. CDR3 bases: TGTGCCAGCAGCTCGGCCCTAAGGGCCGGGGAGCTGTTTTTT. It specifies CASSSALRAGELFF.

The sample holds many counts of this clonotype. The chain links TRBV5-1 to TRBJ2-7, with D possibly matching TRBD2 (6 bases). The germline CDR1 and CDR2 sequences are SGHRS and YFSETQ. V lost 4 bases and J 1 base, leaving 12 bases between the germline ends. The CDR3 contains 14 residues. This CDR3 reads CASSPRAGSYEQYF. CDR3 DNA sequence: TGCGCCAGCAGCCCCCGGGCGGGGTCCTACGAGCAGTACTTC. Full variable domain (rest looked up from reference TRBV5-1 and TRBJ2-7): KAGVTQTPRYLIKTRGQQVTLSCSPISGHRSVSWYQQTPGQGLQFLFEYFSETQRNKGNFPGRFSGRQFSNSRSEMNVSTLELGDSALYLCASSPRAGSYEQYFGPGTRLTVT.

This clonotype has only a few counts. This chain joins TRBV25-1 and TRBJ2-5; D ambiguous. The CDR3 covers 16 residues. The germline gives CDR1 MGHDK, CDR2 SYGVNS. V lost 1 base and J 4 bases, leaving 16 bases between the germline ends. CDR3 sequence (DNA): TGTGCCAGCAGTGAATTTGGCAGAAGCACCGGAGAGACCCAGTACTTC. As protein: CASSEFGRSTGETQYF.

V is TRBV6-5 and J is TRBJ1-6; D is uncertain. Per the germline V gene, CDR1 is MNHEY and CDR2 is SVGAGI. This CDR3 contains 18 residues. The ends were cut back, 0 bases at V and 2 bases at J, with 14 bases in the middle. The CDR3 reads CASSYSTPWGAYNSPLHF. The CDR3 DNA follows: TGTGCCAGCAGTTACTCCACCCCTTGGGGAGCCTATAATTCACCCCTCCACTTT.

This clonotype was picked up a small number of times. The chain joins TRBV19 to TRBJ2-7; TRBD2 is a possible D gene (5 bases). Germline assignment: CDR1 LNHDA and CDR2 SQIVND (reference sequence). Trimming shortened V by 4 bases and J by 2 bases, and 6 bases separated the two germline ends. The CDR3 consists of 12 residues. The CDR3 protein is CASSRTPYEQYF. CDR3 DNA sequence: TGTGCCAGTAGTAGGACTCCCTACGAGCAGTACTTC. The variable domain in full, completed from reference TRBV19 and TRBJ2-7, reads DGGITQSPKYLFRKEGQNVTLSCEQNLNHDAMYWYRQDPGQGLRLIYYSQIVNDFQKGDIAEGYSVSREKKESFPLTVTSAQKNPTAFYLCASSRTPYEQYFGPGTRLTVT.

This clonotype was counted ten times or more. The chain couples TRBV9 to TRBJ2-1; perhaps TRBD1 as D (6 bases). The CDR3 runs 15 residues. V was clipped by 0 bases and J by 6 bases, with 13 bases between them. From germline, CDR1 is SGDLS and CDR2 YYNGEE. As DNA, the CDR3 is TGTGCCAGCAGCGTAGATCCACAGGGCTCCAATGAGCAGTTCTTC. The encoded protein is CASSVDPQGSNEQFF.

This clonotype was seen many times. The rearrangement uses TRBV29-1 and TRBJ2-3; 10 nucleotides agree with TRBD1. The CDR3 covers 15 residues. V was clipped by 8 bases and J by 1 base; unmatched bases: 9. CDR1 is SQVTM, CDR2 ANQGSEA, per germline. The CDR3 loop reads CSINKGTGGTDTQYF. CDR3 bases: TGCAGCATCAATAAAGGGACAGGGGGCACAGATACGCAGTATTTT.

This chain uses TRBV7-9 with TRBJ2-2; possibly TRBD2 for D (5 bases). With 5 bases removed from V and 7 bases from J, the gap between germline ends came to 14 bases. CDR3 length: 14 amino acids. The germline gives CDR1 SEHNR, CDR2 FQNEAQ (reference sequence). The CDR3 here is CASSRGEVIGELFF. In nucleotides, the CDR3 is TGTGCCAGCAGCCGGGGAGAAGTTATCGGGGAGCTGTTTTTT. Supplemented by reference TRBV7-9 and TRBJ2-2, the full variable domain reads DTGVSQNPRHKITKRGQNVTFRCDPISEHNRLYWYRQTLGQGPEFLTYFQNEAQLEKSRLLSDRFSAERPKGSFSTLEIQRTEQGDSAMYLCASSRGEVIGELFFGEGSRLTVL.

Here the CDR3 reads CASSQASDTDTQYF. The CDR3 nucleotides are TGCGCCAGCAGCCAAGCTAGTGACACAGATACGCAGTATTTT. V is TRBV4-1 and J is TRBJ2-3; D gene unclear. CDR3 length: 14 amino acids. Per the germline V gene, CDR1 is MGHRA and CDR2 is YSYEKL. V lost 1 base to trimming and J lost 2 bases, with 7 bases between them.

This clonotype was found many times. The genes are TRBV9 and TRBJ2-3; D is ambiguous. V shed 2 bases and J shed 4 bases, with 11 bases lying between them. Germline V lookup: CDR1 SGDLS, CDR2 YYNGEE. This CDR3 is built from 14 residues. The DNA for the CDR3 is TGTGCCAGCAGCGTCTCCGTAGGCGCAGATACGCAGTATTTT. Protein sequence: CASSVSVGADTQYF.

At least ten counts were recorded for this clonotype. This chain joins TRBV29-1 and TRBJ2-7; D unresolved. The CDR3 totals 11 residues. The germline V gene encodes CDR1 SQVTM and CDR2 ANQGSEA. Trimming shortened V by 3 bases and J by 0 bases, and 3 bases separated the two germline ends. The CDR3 coding sequence is TGCAGCGTTGAGGTCTCCTACGAGCAGTACTTC. This gives the protein CSVEVSYEQYF.

V is TRBV20-1 and J is TRBJ2-5; D remains unclear. The germline CDR1 and CDR2 sequences are DFQATT and SNEGSKA (reference sequence). CDR3 length: 16 amino acids. Trimming stripped 3 bases from V and 2 bases from J, with 19 bases between. In DNA form, the CDR3 reads TGCAGTGCTAGTAGTGGGCAGACAATAAAACAAGAGACCCAGTACTTC. Translation: CSASSGQTIKQETQYF.

The chain is built from TRBV5-1 and TRBJ2-5, with D possibly matching TRBD1 (5 bases). The V gene lost 0 bases and the J gene lost 4 bases, with 16 bases spanning the gap. This CDR3 is built from 16 residues. CDR1 SGHRS and CDR2 YFSETQ come from the germline V gene. The CDR3 DNA reads TGCGCCAGCAGCTTGGGGCAGGGCGCCAACAGAGAGACCCAGTACTTC. Residues: CASSLGQGANRETQYF.

This clonotype appeared many times. The genes are TRBV20-1 and TRBJ2-1; D not resolved. The CDR3 covers 14 residues. Germline V gives CDR1 DFQATT, CDR2 SNEGSKA (reference sequence). V lost 6 bases and J 3 bases, leaving 15 bases between the germline ends. The CDR3 DNA is TGCAGTGCCCCGGAAACCCACCTCTACAATGAGCAGTTCTTC. It encodes CSAPETHLYNEQFF.

This clonotype was counted at least ten times. The chain has TRBV5-1 and TRBJ1-4; tentatively, D is TRBD1 (5 bases). The CDR3 is made up of 15 amino acids. The germline CDR1 and CDR2 sequences are SGHRS and YFSETQ. V was cut by 0 bases and J by 7 bases, with 13 bases left in between. The CDR3, as DNA: TGCGCCAGCAGCTTGGGTGGAGGGACGAGTGAAAAACTGTTTTTT. This translates into CASSLGGGTSEKLFF.

This clonotype appeared many times. The V and J genes are TRBV7-9 and TRBJ2-7; possibly TRBD1 for D (6 bases). Per germline, CDR1 SEHNR and CDR2 FQNEAQ (reference sequence). With 4 bases removed from V and 5 bases from J, the gap between germline ends came to 12 bases. This CDR3 is built from 13 residues. DNA of the CDR3: TGTGCCAGCAGCTCTCATGAGGGGGACGAGCAGTACTTC. It yields the protein CASSSHEGDEQYF.

This clonotype showed up many times. The V call is TRBV12-3 or TRBV12-4, the J call TRBJ1-5; TRBD1 aligns across 8 bases. The CDR3 has 14 amino acids. V gave up 6 bases and J gave up 5 bases; unmatched junction bases: 6. This chain's CDR3 is CASSRQGSYQPQHF. The CDR3 bases are TGTGCCAGCAGCCGACAGGGGTCGTATCAGCCCCAGCATTTT.

This clonotype has a count of ten or more. The V and J genes are TRBV6-2 or TRBV6-3 and TRBJ2-1; 10 nucleotides line up with TRBD1. Germline V lookup: CDR1 MNHEY, CDR2 SVGEGT. This CDR3 has 15 residues. V shed 8 bases and J 7 bases; nucleotides not matched to a gene: 11. In DNA form, the CDR3 reads TGTGCCAGCGCCGCCGACAGGGGGCTTGGAAATGAGCAGTTCTTC. It specifies CASAADRGLGNEQFF.